A single sample is the source of the 5 T cell receptor beta chains below, sequenced in a study of T cells in Graves' hyperthyroidism and ophthalmopathy (dated by TCRdb to about 2019). The library was prepared using multiplex PCR. The sequencer was an Illumina HiSeq 2000. The TCR beta CDR3 regions were amplified from the RNA transcripts. The TCR CDR3 was subjected to a first round of RT-PCR using the HTBI primer set and the Qiagen OneStep RT-PCR kit. The public reads were quality trimmed at Q25 with fastp and then assembled into clones with MiXCR by TCRdb, keeping productive beta chains. Rows with a matching CDR3 protein are joined into one entry that keeps the most common DNA and genes. The sample records about 740,000 distinct CDR3 sequences, 14% of which are singletons. Clones ranked in the top ten supply more than 8.5% of the sample. The sequencing sample was made of blood. The receptors were sampled from a woman aged 18-35 years with Graves' hyperthyroidism.

This clonotype came up many times. V usage is TRBV15 and J usage is TRBJ2-7; D is perhaps TRBD1 or TRBD2 (5 bases each). The germline V gene has CDR1 LNHNV and CDR2 YYDKDF (reference sequence). The CDR3 runs 14 residues. V lost 5 bases to trimming and J lost 2 bases, with 13 bases between them. This chain's CDR3 is CATSSRDLTYEQYF. DNA for the CDR3: TGTGCCACCAGCTCCCGGGACCTCACCTACGAGCAGTACTTC.

The chain couples TRBV6-1 to TRBJ2-1; 8 nucleotides agree with TRBD1. Germline values: CDR1 MNHNS, CDR2 SASEGT. The CDR3 runs 14 residues. Losses at the gene ends were 6 bases for V and 10 bases for J; bases not matched to a gene: 11. DNA for the CDR3: TGTGCCAGCAGCCGCGGACAGGGAAGTGTGGAGCAGTTCTTC. Amino acids: CASSRGQGSVEQFF.

This clonotype was recorded at least ten times. The chain employs TRBV27 and TRBJ1-1; 10 bases are shared with TRBD1. This CDR3 is 14 amino acids long. Germline V lookup: CDR1 MNHEY, CDR2 SMNVEV (reference sequence). With 5 bases clipped from V and 7 bases from J, the junction kept 7 bases outside the gene matches. The CDR3: CASSPWTGGNEAFF. CDR3 nucleotides: TGTGCCAGCAGTCCCTGGACAGGGGGGAATGAAGCTTTCTTT.

This clonotype was seen ten or more times. The rearrangement joins TRBV2 to TRBJ2-1; no reliable D call. Per the germline V gene, CDR1 is SNHLY and CDR2 is FYNNEI. The CDR3 extends over 12 amino acids. V shed 7 bases and J shed 4 bases, with 8 bases lying between them. The CDR3 DNA reads as TGTGCCAGCACATGGGGTTACAATGAGCAGTTCTTC. This gives the protein CASTWGYNEQFF.

This chain links TRBV7-9 with TRBJ1-2; D not certain. V gave up 0 bases and J gave up 5 bases, with 10 bases separating them. CDR1 and CDR2 from the germline V gene are SEHNR and FQNEAQ (reference sequence). This CDR3 has 14 residues. The CDR3 is CASSLAAAVYGYTF. The CDR3 DNA is TGTGCCAGCAGCTTAGCCGCGGCAGTTTATGGCTACACCTTC.